This T cell receptor beta chain appears in the sequencing data of a study of T-cell reconstitution after alpha-beta-depleted transplantation in children. Findings of the study overall: Surviving recipient T cells and thymic progenitors produced the high day-60 TCRbeta diversity seen in some patients. By one year post-transplant, T-cell counts and diversity largely arose from T cells that were newly produced.

Unique molecular identifiers were incorporated into the prepared TCRbeta library. Each CDR3 protein gets one entry after TCRdb re-called the PCR reads with MiXCR. The sample lists approximately 490,000 distinct CDR3 sequences; roughly a tenth were seen once. In its sample, this clonotype was seen many times. Its antigen is undetermined. Trimming took 1 base from V and 8 from J; bases not matched to a gene: 15. Germline V gene data show CDR1 as SGHRS and CDR2 as YFSETQ. The CDR3 spans 18 residues. The V call is TRBV5-1, the J call TRBJ2-1; TRBD2 agrees at 10 bases. Sequencing was performed on PBMCs, taken before TCRalphabeta/CD19-depleted stem cell transplant. This receptor was taken from a child aged 2-15 years with inherited bone marrow failure, due to receive a stem cell transplant. CDR3: CASSLYRVAGGGDDEQFF. CDR3 nucleotides: TGCGCCAGCAGCTTGTATCGGGTAGCGGGAGGAGGTGACGATGAGCAGTTCTTC.